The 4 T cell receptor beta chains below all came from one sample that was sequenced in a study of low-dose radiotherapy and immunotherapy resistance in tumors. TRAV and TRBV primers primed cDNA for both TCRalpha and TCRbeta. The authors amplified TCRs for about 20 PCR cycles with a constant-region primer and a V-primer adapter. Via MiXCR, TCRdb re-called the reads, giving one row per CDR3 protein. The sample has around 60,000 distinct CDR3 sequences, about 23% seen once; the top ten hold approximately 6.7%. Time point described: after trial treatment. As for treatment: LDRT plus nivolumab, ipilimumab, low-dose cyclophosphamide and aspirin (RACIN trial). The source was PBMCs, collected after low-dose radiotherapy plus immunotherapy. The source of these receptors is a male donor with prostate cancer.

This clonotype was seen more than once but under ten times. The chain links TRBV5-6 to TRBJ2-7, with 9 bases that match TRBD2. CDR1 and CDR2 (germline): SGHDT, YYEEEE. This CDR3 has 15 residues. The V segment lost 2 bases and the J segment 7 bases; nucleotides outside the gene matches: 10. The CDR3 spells CASSFSGRGGWEQYF. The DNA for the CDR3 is TGTGCCAGCAGCTTTAGCGGGAGAGGTGGTTGGGAGCAGTACTTC. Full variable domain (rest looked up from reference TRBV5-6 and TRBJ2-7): DAGVTQSPTHLIKTRGQQVTLRCSPKSGHDTVSWYQQALGQGPQFIFQYYEEEERQRGNFPDRFSGHQFPNYSSELNVNALLLGDSALYLCASSFSGRGGWEQYFGPGTRLTVT.

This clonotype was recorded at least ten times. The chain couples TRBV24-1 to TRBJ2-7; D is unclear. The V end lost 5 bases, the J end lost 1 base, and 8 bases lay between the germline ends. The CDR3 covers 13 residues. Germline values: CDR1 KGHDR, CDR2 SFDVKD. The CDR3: CATSAPESYEQYF. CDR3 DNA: TGTGCCACCAGTGCCCCAGAATCCTACGAGCAGTACTTC.

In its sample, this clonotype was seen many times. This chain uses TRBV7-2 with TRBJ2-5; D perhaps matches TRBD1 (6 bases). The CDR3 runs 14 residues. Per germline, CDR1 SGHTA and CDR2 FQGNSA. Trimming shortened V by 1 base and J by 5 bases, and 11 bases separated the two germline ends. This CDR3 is CASSLDRAHETQYF. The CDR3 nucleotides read TGTGCCAGCAGCTTAGACAGGGCCCATGAGACCCAGTACTTC.

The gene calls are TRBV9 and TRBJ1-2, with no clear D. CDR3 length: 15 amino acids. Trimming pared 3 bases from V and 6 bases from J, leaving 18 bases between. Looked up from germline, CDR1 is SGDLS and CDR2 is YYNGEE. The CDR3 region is CASSEDPTPGDGYTF. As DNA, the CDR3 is TGTGCCAGCAGCGAGGACCCCACCCCGGGAGATGGCTACACCTTC.